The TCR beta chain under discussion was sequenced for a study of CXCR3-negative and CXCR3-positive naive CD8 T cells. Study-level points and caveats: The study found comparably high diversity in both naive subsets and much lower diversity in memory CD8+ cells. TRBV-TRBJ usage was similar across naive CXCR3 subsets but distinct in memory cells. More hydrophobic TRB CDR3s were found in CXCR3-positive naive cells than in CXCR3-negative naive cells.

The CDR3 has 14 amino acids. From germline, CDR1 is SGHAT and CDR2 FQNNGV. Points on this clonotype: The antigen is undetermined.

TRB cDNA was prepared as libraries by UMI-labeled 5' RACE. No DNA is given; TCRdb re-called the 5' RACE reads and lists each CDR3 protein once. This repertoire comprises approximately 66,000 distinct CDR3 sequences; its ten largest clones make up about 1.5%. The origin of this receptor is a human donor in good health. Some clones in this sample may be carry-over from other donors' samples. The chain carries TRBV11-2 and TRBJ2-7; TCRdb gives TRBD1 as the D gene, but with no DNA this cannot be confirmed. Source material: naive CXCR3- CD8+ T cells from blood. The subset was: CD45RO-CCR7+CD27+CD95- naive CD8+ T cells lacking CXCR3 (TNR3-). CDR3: CASSSWGSSYEQYF.